The TCR beta chain under discussion was sequenced for a study of T cell changes during pregnancy in multiple sclerosis. Clones were sequenced by immunoSEQ multiplex PCR, and TCRdb holds only the in-frame ones, with some missing. The sample lists about 96,000 clones, 85% to 95% occurring once. Germline V lookup: CDR1 SGHAT, CDR2 FQNNGV. J was trimmed by 3 bases and V by 1 base; bases with no gene match: 3. CDR3 length: 14 residues. V gene TRBV11-2 combines with J gene TRBJ2-7, with 7 bases matching TRBD1. The sequenced sample was peripheral blood, obtained in the first trimester of pregnancy. The receptor's source is a female donor with multiple sclerosis, enrolled in a pregnancy study. CDR3 region: CASSLVQGYYEQYF. CDR3 coding DNA: TGTGCCAGCAGCTTAGTACAGGGGTACTACGAGCAGTACTTC.